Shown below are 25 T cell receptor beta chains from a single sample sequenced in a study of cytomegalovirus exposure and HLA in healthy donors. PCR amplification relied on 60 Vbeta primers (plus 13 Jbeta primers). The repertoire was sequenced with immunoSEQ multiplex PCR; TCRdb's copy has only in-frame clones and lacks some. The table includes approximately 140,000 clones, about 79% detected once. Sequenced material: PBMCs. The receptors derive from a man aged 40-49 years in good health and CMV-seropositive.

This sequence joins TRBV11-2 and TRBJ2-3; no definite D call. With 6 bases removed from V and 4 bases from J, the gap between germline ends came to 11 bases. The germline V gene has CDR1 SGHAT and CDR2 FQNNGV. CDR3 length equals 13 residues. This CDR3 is CASRSPGSDTQYF. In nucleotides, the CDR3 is TGTGCCAGCAGGTCGCCCGGGTCAGATACGCAGTATTTT.

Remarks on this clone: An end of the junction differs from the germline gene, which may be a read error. The CDR3 nucleotides are TGTGCTAGCAGCTTAGGACTAGGCGGCGGGGAGCTGTTTTTT. Its translation is CASSLGLGGGELFF. The rearrangement links TRBV7-7 to TRBJ2-2, with 7 bases identical to TRBD2. The CDR3 is made up of 14 amino acids. Per the germline V gene, CDR1 is SSHAT and CDR2 is FNYEAQ (reference sequence).

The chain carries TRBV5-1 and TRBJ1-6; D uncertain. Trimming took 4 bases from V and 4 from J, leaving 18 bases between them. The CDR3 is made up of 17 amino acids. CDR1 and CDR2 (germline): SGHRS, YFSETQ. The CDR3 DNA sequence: TGCGCCAGCAGCAGCATCCCCCCGACATCATATAATTCACCCCTCCACTTT. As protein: CASSSIPPTSYNSPLHF.

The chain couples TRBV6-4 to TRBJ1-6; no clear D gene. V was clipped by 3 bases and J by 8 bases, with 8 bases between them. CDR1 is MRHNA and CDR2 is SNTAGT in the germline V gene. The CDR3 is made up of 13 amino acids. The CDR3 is CASSESRDSPLHF. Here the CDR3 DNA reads TGTGCCAGCAGTGAATCGCGTGATTCACCCCTCCACTTT.

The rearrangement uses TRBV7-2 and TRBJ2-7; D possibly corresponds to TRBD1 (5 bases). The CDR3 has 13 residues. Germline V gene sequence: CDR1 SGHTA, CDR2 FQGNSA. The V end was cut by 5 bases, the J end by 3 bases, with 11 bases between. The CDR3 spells CASSPSGIYEQYF. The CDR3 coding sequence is TGTGCCAGCAGCCCCTCAGGGATCTACGAGCAGTACTTC.

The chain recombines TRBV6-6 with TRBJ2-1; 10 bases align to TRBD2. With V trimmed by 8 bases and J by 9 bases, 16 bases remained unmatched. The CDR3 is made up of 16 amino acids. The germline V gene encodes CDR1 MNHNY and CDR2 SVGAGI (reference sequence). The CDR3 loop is CASGPSGRGGRSEQFF. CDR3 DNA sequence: TGTGCCAGCGGTCCTAGCGGGAGAGGGGGTAGGAGTGAGCAGTTCTTC.

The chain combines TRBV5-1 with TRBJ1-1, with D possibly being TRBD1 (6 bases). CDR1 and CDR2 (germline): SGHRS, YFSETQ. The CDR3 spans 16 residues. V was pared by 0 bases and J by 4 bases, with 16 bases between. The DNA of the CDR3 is TGCGCCAGCAGCTTGGTAAGCGGGGGGCGCCTCACTGAAGCTTTCTTT. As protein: CASSLVSGGRLTEAFF.

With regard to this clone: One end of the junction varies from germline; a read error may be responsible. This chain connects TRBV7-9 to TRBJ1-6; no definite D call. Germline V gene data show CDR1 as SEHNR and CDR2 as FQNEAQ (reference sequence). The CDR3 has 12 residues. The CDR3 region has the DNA TGTTCCAGCAGCTTCGGTAATTCACCCCTCCACTTT. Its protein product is CSSSFGNSPLHF. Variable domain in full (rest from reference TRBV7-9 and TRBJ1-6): DTGVSQNPRHKITKRGQNVTFRCDPISEHNRLYWYRQTLGQGPEFLTYFQNEAQLEKSRLLSDRFSAERPKGSFSTLEIQRTEQGDSAMYLCSSSFGNSPLHFGNGTRLTVT.

The CDR3 spells CASLGAGGMYEQYF. In nucleotides, the CDR3 is TGTGCCAGCCTCGGGGCGGGGGGTATGTACGAGCAGTACTTC. This rearrangement joins TRBV11-2 to TRBJ2-7; 8 positions match TRBD2. Trimming at V came to 8 bases and at J to 4 bases, leaving 10 bases not matched to a gene. Germline values: CDR1 SGHAT, CDR2 FQNNGV. The CDR3 extends over 14 amino acids.

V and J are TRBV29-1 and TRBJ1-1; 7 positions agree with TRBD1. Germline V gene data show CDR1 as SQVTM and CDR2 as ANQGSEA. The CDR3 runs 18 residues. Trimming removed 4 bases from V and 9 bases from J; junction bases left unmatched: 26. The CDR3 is CSVGGPRQGEMGHPKAFF. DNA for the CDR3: TGCAGCGTTGGGGGCCCGAGACAGGGAGAGATGGGTCATCCCAAAGCTTTCTTT.

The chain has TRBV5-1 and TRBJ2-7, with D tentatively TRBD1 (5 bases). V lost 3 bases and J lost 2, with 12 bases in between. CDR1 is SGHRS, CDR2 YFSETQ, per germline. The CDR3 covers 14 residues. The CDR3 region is CASSYMTEAYEQYF. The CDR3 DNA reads TGCGCCAGCAGCTATATGACAGAAGCCTACGAGCAGTACTTC.

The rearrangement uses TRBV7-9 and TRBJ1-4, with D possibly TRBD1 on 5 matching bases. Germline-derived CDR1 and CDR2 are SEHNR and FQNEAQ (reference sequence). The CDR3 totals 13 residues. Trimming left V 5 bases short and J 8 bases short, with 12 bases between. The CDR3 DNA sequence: TGTGCCAGCAGCCAAAGGGGTCAGGAAAAACTGTTTTTT. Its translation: CASSQRGQEKLFF.

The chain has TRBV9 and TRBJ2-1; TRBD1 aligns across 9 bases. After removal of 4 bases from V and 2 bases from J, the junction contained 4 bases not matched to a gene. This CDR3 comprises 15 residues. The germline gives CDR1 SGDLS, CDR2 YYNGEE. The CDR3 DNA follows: TGTGCCAGCAGCACCCGGGACAGGGCCTACAATGAGCAGTTCTTC. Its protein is CASSTRDRAYNEQFF.

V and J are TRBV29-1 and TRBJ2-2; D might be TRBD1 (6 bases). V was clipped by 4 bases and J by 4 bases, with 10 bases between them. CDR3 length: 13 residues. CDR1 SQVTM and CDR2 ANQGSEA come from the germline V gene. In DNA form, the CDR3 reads TGCAGCGTTGGGGGGCCGGCCACCGGGGAGCTGTTTTTT. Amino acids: CSVGGPATGELFF.

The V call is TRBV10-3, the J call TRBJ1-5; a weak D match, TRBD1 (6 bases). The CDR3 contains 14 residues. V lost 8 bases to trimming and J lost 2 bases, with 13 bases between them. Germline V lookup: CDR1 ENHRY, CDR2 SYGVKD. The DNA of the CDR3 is TGTGCCATCGGAGGACAGCTCGGCAATCAGCCCCAGCATTTT. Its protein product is CAIGGQLGNQPQHF.

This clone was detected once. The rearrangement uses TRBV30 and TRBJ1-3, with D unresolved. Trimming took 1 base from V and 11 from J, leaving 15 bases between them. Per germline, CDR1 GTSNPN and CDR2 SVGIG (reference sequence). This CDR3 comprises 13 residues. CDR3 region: CAWSGSARNAIYF. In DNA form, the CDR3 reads TGTGCCTGGAGTGGCAGCGCGAGGAACGCCATATATTTT.

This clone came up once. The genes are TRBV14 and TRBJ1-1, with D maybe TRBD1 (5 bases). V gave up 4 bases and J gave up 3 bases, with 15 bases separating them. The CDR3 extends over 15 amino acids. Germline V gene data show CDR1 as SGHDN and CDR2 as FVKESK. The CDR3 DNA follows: TGTGCCAGCAGCCCACTGGACCGGGGGGACACTGAAGCTTTCTTT. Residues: CASSPLDRGDTEAFF.

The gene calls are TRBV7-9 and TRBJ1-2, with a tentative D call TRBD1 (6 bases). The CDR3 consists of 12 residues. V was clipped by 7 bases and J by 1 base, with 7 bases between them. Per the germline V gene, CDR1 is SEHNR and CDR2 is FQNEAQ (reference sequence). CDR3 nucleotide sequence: TGTGCCAGCAACAGGGATAACTATGGCTACACCTTC. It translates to CASNRDNYGYTF.

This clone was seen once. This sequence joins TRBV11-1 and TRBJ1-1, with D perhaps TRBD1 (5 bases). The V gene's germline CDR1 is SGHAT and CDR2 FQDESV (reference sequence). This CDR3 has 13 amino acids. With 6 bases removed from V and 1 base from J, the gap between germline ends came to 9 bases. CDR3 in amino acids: CASSRQRNTEAFF. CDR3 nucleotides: TGTGCCAGCAGTCGACAGAGGAACACTGAAGCTTTCTTT.

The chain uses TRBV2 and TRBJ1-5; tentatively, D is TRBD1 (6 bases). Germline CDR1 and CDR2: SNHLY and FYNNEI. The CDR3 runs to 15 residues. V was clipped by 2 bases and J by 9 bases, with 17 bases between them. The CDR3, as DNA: TGTGCCAGCAGTGAATCTCAGGGGTCAGGTTTGCCCCAGCATTTT. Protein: CASSESQGSGLPQHF.

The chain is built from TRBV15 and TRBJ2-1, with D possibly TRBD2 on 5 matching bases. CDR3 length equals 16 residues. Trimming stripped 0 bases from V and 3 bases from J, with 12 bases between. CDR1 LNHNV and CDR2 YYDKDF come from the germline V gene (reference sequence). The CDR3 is CATSRDQRLDYNEQFF. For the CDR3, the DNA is TGTGCCACCAGCAGAGATCAGCGGCTAGACTACAATGAGCAGTTCTTC.

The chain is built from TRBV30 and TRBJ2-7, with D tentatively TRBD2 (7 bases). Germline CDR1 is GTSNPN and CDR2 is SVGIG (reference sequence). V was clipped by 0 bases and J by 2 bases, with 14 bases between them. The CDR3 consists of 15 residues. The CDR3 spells CAWSVGGANAYEQYF. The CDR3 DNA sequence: TGTGCCTGGAGTGTAGGGGGGGCGAACGCCTACGAGCAGTACTTC. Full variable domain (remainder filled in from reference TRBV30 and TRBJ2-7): SQTIHQWPATLVQPVGSPLSLECTVEGTSNPNLYWYRQAAGRGLQLLFYSVGIGQISSEVPQNLSASRPQDRQFILSSKKLLLSDSGFYLCAWSVGGANAYEQYFGPGTRLTVT.

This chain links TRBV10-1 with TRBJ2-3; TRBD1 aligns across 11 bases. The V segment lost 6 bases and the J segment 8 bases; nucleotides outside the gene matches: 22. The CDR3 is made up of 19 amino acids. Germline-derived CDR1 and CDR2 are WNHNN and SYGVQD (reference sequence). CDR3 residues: CASSPGQGVAGYIHGTQYF. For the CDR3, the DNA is TGCGCCAGCAGCCCGGGACAGGGGGTAGCGGGGTATATCCACGGTACGCAGTATTTT.

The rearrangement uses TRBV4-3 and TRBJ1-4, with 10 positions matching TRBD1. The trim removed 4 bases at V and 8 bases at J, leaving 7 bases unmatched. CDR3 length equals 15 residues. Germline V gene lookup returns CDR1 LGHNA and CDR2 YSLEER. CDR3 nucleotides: TGCGCCAGCAGCCGTCGGGGACAGGGGAGCGAAAAACTGTTTTTT. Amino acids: CASSRRGQGSEKLFF.

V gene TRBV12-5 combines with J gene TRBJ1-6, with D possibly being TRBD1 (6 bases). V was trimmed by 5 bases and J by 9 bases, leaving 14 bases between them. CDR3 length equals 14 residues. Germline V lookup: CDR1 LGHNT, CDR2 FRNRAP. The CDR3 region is CASGPRDNGSPLHF. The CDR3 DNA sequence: TGTGCTAGTGGTCCCCGGGACAACGGTTCACCCCTCCACTTT. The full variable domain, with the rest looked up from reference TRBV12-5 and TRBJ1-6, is DARVTQTPRHKVTEMGQEVTMRCQPILGHNTVFWYRQTMMQGLELLAYFRNRAPLDDSGMPKDRFSAEMPDATLATLKIQPSEPRDSAVYFCASGPRDNGSPLHFGNGTRLTVT.